This TCR beta chain was retrieved from a study of cytomegalovirus exposure and HLA in healthy donors. Study-wide findings and caveats: Under in vitro conditions, a few CMV-associated chains were confirmed as specific for CMV antigens. The study recorded some 160 TCR beta chains that were cytomegalovirus-associated. Both high specificity and high sensitivity reportedly marked the classifier's diagnosis of cytomegalovirus status. Sequencing likely generated an artifact that appeared as a cluster of highly shared sequence variants.

A multiplex PCR was run with 60 Vbeta primers and 13 Jbeta primers. The protocol was immunoSEQ multiplex PCR, while the TCRdb copy is restricted to in-frame clones and leaves out a portion. In the table there are some 200,000 clones, under 90% of which are singletons. This clone was seen a few times. Its antigen is currently unknown. Trimming removed 0 bases at V and 3 bases at J, with 6 bases between. Per the germline V gene, CDR1 is SGHRS and CDR2 is YFSETQ. The length of the CDR3 is 13 residues. The chain links TRBV5-1 to TRBJ2-5; tentatively, D is TRBD2 (6 bases). Sequenced sample: PBMCs. The clonotype comes from a boy aged 2 to 10 in good health and CMV-seronegative. The CDR3 DNA sequence: TGCGCCAGCAGCTTGGGGGGGGAAGAGACCCAGTACTTC. This codes for CASSLGGEETQYF.